A selection of T cell receptor beta chains follows, all from one sample in a study of T cell responses to AZD1222 COVID-19 vaccine. Sequencing was performed with immunoSEQ multiplex PCR; in TCRdb, only in-frame clones are kept and a portion is missing. The sample carries 100,000 to 120,000 clones, 88% recorded once. The sequenced sample was peripheral blood, obtained on day 0 of AZD1222 vaccination. The source of these receptors is an adult in good health. CDR3s include the opening cysteine and the closing phenylalanine or tryptophan. The D gene is left open where the match is weak. Clone size is not always given. Where it is, it says once, few, many or a class for expanded clones.

>TRBJ1-2|.|TRBV7-6|.
CASSSRGFDGYTF
TGTGCCAGCAGCTCGAGGGGGTTTGATGGCTACACCTTC
>TRBJ2-6|.|TRBV2|.
CASSNIGYGGANVLTF
TGTGCCAGCAGCAATATCGGATATGGTGGGGCCAACGTCCTGACTTTC
>TRBJ1-2|.|TRBV5-5|TRBD1
CASSQRTGGDYGYTF
TGTGCCAGCAGCCAAAGAACAGGGGGGGACTATGGCTACACCTTC
>TRBJ2-7|.|TRBV20-1|.
CSASGRTSSDEQYF
TGCAGTGCTAGTGGCCGGACCTCCTCGGACGAGCAGTACTTC
>TRBJ2-2|.|TRBV6-5|.
CASSRLPGAGELFF
TGTGCCAGCAGTCGCCTCCCCGGGGCCGGGGAGCTGTTTTTT
>TRBJ2-2|.|TRBV5-6|TRBD1
CASSPRGLGTGELFF
TGTGCCAGCAGCCCCAGGGGGCTTGGCACCGGGGAGCTGTTTTTT
>TRBJ1-1|.|TRBV6-4|.
CASSDSVGTEAFF
TGTGCCAGCAGTGACTCAGTAGGCACTGAAGCTTTCTTT
>TRBJ2-7|.|TRBV25-1|.
CASSGIAHRDGSYEQYF
TGTGCCAGCAGTGGGATTGCCCACCGGGACGGCTCCTACGAGCAGTACTTC
>TRBJ2-7|.|TRBV6-2/TRBV6-3|.
CASSYSRTTLEQYF
TGTGCCAGCAGTTACTCGAGGACCACGTTGGAGCAGTACTTC
>TRBJ1-3|.|TRBV28|TRBD1
CASSLQGLLLTRNTIYF
TGTGCCAGCAGTCTACAGGGGCTACTCTTGACGAGAAACACCATATATTTT
>TRBJ1-1|.|TRBV27|TRBD1
CASSFVDRGSTEAFF
TGTGCCAGCAGTTTCGTAGACAGGGGTTCCACTGAAGCTTTCTTT
>TRBJ1-1|.|TRBV11-2|.
CAGAPGGVGTEAFF
TGTGCCGGAGCCCCGGGCGGGGTCGGGACTGAAGCTTTCTTT
>TRBJ1-5|.|TRBV2|TRBD1
CASSVDRGDQPQHF
TGTGCCAGCAGTGTAGACAGGGGCGATCAGCCCCAGCATTTT
>TRBJ1-2|once|TRBV20-1|.
CSAQTDYGYTF
TGCAGTGCTCAGACAGACTATGGCTACACCTTC
>TRBJ2-7|once|TRBV11-2|.
CASSPMSDEQYF
TGTGCCAGCAGCCCCATGAGCGACGAGCAGTACTTC
>TRBJ1-1|.|TRBV7-8|TRBD1
CASSLGAGSGGTEAFF
TGTGCCAGCAGCTTAGGGGCAGGGTCAGGGGGCACTGAAGCTTTCTTT
>TRBJ2-1|.|TRBV7-9|TRBD2
CASSPGGGAYNEQFF
TGTGCCAGCAGCCCCGGGGGGGGTGCTTACAATGAGCAGTTCTTC
>TRBJ2-3|once|TRBV2|TRBD2
CASSTAGGRGDTQYF
TGTGCCAGCAGCACGGCGGGGGGGCGGGGAGATACGCAGTATTTT
>TRBJ2-3|.|TRBV7-2|.
CASSLTGSGTDTQYF
TGTGCCAGCAGCTTAACCGGGAGTGGGACAGATACGCAGTATTTT
>TRBJ1-6|.|TRBV6-5|.
CASTGQLNSPLHF
TGTGCCAGCACTGGACAGTTAAATTCACCCCTCCACTTT
>TRBJ2-2|.|TRBV19|TRBD1
CASSIVQGVTGELFF
TGTGCCAGTAGTATAGTACAGGGGGTCACCGGGGAGCTGTTTTTT
>TRBJ1-1|.|TRBV5-5|TRBD1
CASRPGTANTEAFF
TGTGCCAGCAGGCCCGGGACAGCGAACACTGAAGCTTTCTTT
>TRBJ1-1|few|TRBV19|.
CASSKPAVMNTEAFF
TGTGCCAGTAGTAAACCGGCAGTCATGAACACTGAAGCTTTCTTT
>TRBJ2-7|.|TRBV3-1/TRBV3-2|.
CASSPPGVYEQYF
TGTGCCAGCAGCCCACCGGGAGTCTACGAGCAGTACTTC
>TRBJ1-4|.|TRBV6-5|.
CASSYSQKNEKLFF
TGTGCCAGCAGTTACTCACAGAAAAATGAAAAACTGTTTTTT
>TRBJ2-1|few|TRBV5-1|TRBD2
CASSPPSGRINEQFF
TGCGCCAGCAGCCCACCGAGCGGGAGAATTAATGAGCAGTTCTTC
>TRBJ2-1|.|TRBV19|TRBD2
CASSMGLAAYNEQFF
TGTGCCAGTAGTATGGGACTAGCGGCGTACAATGAGCAGTTCTTC
>TRBJ2-7|.|TRBV6-4|TRBD2
CASSDVTSGGSHEQYF
TGTGCCAGCAGTGACGTTACTAGCGGGGGGAGTCACGAGCAGTACTTC
>TRBJ1-1|.|TRBV3-1/TRBV3-2|.
CASSQGFAVEAFF
TGTGCCAGCAGCCAAGGCTTTGCGGTTGAAGCTTTCTTT
>TRBJ1-2|.|TRBV12-5|TRBD1
CASGRDRAYYGYTF
TGTGCTAGTGGTCGGGACAGAGCGTACTATGGCTACACCTTC
>TRBJ2-3|.|TRBV4-1|.
CASSQEGASTDTQYF
TGCGCCAGCAGCCAAGAAGGTGCGAGCACAGATACGCAGTATTTT
>TRBJ2-3|.|TRBV15|.
CATSRERSPDTQYF
TGTGCCACCAGCAGAGAAAGGAGCCCAGATACGCAGTATTTT
>TRBJ1-4|.|TRBV6-5|.
CASKGDSNEKLFF
TGTGCCAGCAAAGGGGATTCTAATGAAAAACTGTTTTTT
>TRBJ1-4|.|TRBV7-2|.
CASSLVRGEGTNEKLFF
TGTGCCAGCAGCTTAGTCCGGGGGGAAGGAACTAATGAAAAACTGTTTTTT
>TRBJ2-1|.|TRBV4-2|TRBD2
CASSQGASGSWDEQFF
TGTGCCAGCAGCCAAGGGGCTAGCGGGAGTTGGGATGAGCAGTTCTTC
>TRBJ1-5|.|TRBV6-6|.
CASSYSVTNQPQHF
TGTGCCAGCAGTTATTCGGTTACCAATCAGCCCCAGCATTTT
>TRBJ1-5|.|TRBV7-2|.
CASSLLGGGQPQHF
TGTGCCAGCAGCTTACTAGGGGGAGGACAGCCCCAGCATTTT
>TRBJ1-1|.|TRBV6-4|.
CASSASLNTEAFF
TGTGCCAGCAGTGCGTCCCTGAACACTGAAGCTTTCTTT
>TRBJ2-7|.|TRBV9|.
CASSVSGQSHEQYF
TGTGCCAGCAGCGTGTCGGGCCAAAGCCACGAGCAGTACTTC
>TRBJ2-7|.|TRBV15|.
CATSRVLASGEQYF
TGTGCCACCAGCAGAGTCCTAGCGTCGGGGGAGCAGTACTTC
>TRBJ1-2|.|TRBV5-4|.
CASSSDRWGDGYTF
TGTGCCAGCAGCTCCGACAGATGGGGCGATGGCTACACCTTC
>TRBJ1-2|once|TRBV5-4|.
CASSLEGPYGYTF
TGTGCCAGCAGCTTGGAAGGCCCCTATGGCTACACCTTC
>TRBJ2-3|.|TRBV5-5|TRBD2
CASSWGVAGGPDTQYF
TGTGCCAGCAGCTGGGGCGTAGCGGGGGGCCCAGATACGCAGTATTTT
>TRBJ2-5|.|TRBV7-9|TRBD1
CASSLGQGTQETQYF
TGTGCCAGCAGCCTAGGACAGGGTACCCAAGAGACCCAGTACTTC
>TRBJ2-3|.|TRBV29-1|.
CSVERGGTDTQYF
TGCAGCGTTGAAAGAGGGGGCACAGATACGCAGTATTTT
>TRBJ2-5|.|TRBV6-5|.
CASSYQGGGETQYF
TGTGCCAGCAGTTATCAGGGAGGAGGAGAGACCCAGTACTTC
>TRBJ2-7|.|TRBV28|.
CASSRRGFGPPGNEQYF
TGTGCCAGCAGCCGACGCGGATTCGGTCCCCCGGGCAACGAGCAGTACTTC
>TRBJ1-2|once|TRBV5-1|TRBD1
CASATGTGPLYGYTF
TGCGCCAGCGCGACCGGGACAGGGCCCCTCTATGGCTACACCTTC
>TRBJ1-2|.|TRBV6-4|TRBD1
CASSATTGGQGYTF
TGTGCCAGCAGTGCCACGACAGGGGGCCAAGGCTACACCTTC